This T cell receptor beta chain was sequenced during a study of identical twins. With template switching, a universal primer site was added, and the cDNA carried unique molecular identifiers. TCRdb re-analysed the 5' RACE reads in MiXCR, keeping a single row per CDR3 protein. The data show a few hundred thousand distinct CDR3 sequences, nearly 10% seen once. All donors were healthy, and all were Caucasian. The CDR3 runs 16 residues. Trimming took 0 bases from V and 7 from J, leaving 15 bases between them. Germline V gene lookup returns CDR1 MNHEY and CDR2 SVGEGT. Regarding the study as a whole: The study based its conclusions on cross-sectional statistical analysis and did not follow the same donors.

On this clonotype itself: What it binds is not known.

A further study also used this sample, focusing on yellow fever vaccine responses in identical twins.

The rearrangement uses TRBV6-2 or TRBV6-3 and TRBJ1-4; maybe TRBD1 (5 bases). The clonotype originates from a woman between 18 and 29 years old in good health. The specimen was PBMCs. The CDR3 coding sequence is TGTGCCAGCAGTTACTCGGGACTGGGATCACGTGAAAAACTGTTTTTT. Encoded protein: CASSYSGLGSREKLFF.